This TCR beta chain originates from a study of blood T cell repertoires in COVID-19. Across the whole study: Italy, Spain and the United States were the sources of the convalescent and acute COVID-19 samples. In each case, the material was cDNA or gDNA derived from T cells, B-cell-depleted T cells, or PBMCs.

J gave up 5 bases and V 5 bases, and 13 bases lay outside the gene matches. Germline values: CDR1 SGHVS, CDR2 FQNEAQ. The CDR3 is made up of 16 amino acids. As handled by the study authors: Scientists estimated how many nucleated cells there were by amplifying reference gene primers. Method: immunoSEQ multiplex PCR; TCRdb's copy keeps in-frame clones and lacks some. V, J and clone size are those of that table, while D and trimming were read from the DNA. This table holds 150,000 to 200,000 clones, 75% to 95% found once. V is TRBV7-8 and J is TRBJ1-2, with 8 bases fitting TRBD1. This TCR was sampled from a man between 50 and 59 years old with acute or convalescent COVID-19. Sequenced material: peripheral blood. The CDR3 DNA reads TGTGCCAGCAGCCTCACCCCCAGCAGGGGGCTATATGGCTACACCTTC. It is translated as CASSLTPSRGLYGYTF. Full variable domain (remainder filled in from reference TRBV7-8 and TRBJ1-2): GAGVSQSPRYKVAKRGQDVALRCDPISGHVSLFWYQQALGQGPEFLTYFQNEAQLDKSGLPSDRFFAERPEGSVSTLKIQRTQQEDSAVYLCASSLTPSRGLYGYTFGSGTRLTVV.